This T cell receptor (beta chain) comes out of a study of blood T cell repertoires in COVID-19. Source study methods: Amplification of reference gene primers provided the estimated nucleated cell counts. Libraries were prepared by immunoSEQ multiplex PCR; TCRdb keeps only in-frame clonotypes and omits some of them. The DNA was the basis for D and trimming; V, J and clone size are from that table. This repertoire shows 150,000 to 200,000 clones, about nine tenths found once; its top ten account for approximately 4.9%. The V segment lost 4 bases and the J segment 4 bases; nucleotides outside the gene matches: 19. The CDR3 loop spans 18 amino acids. In germline, CDR1 is SGHNT, CDR2 YYREEE (reference sequence).

The sequence was obtained from a man aged 30-40 years with COVID-19, enrolled during active disease. The sequencing input was peripheral blood. The chain carries TRBV5-4 and TRBJ1-2, with 7 bases that match TRBD1. In DNA form, the CDR3 reads TGTGCCAGCAGCCGCTGGTGGGCAGGGGGGATGCAGGGCTATGGCTACACCTTC. Translation gives CASSRWWAGGMQGYGYTF. Combining the CDR3 with reference TRBV5-4 and TRBJ1-2 gives the whole variable domain ETGVTQSPTHLIKTRGQQVTLRCSSQSGHNTVSWYQQALGQGPQFIFQYYREEENGRGNFPPRFSGLQFPNYSSELNVNALELDDSALYLCASSRWWAGGMQGYGYTFGSGTRLTVV.